This entry is about one TCR beta chain. Clones were sequenced by immunoSEQ multiplex PCR, and TCRdb holds only the in-frame ones, with some missing. This table has about 80,000 clones, approximately 86% appearing once. The data stem from a study of T cell responses to AZD1222 COVID-19 vaccine. Trimming took 1 base from V and 7 from J, leaving 16 bases between them. Germline V gives CDR1 SNHLY, CDR2 FYNNEI. This CDR3 contains 15 residues. This receptor was taken from an adult in good health. This chain connects TRBV2 to TRBJ1-2; TRBD1 might be the D (5 bases). Source: peripheral blood, taken on day 0 of AZD1222 vaccination. CDR3 sequence reads: CASSEGYVEGTGYTF. CDR3 nucleotide sequence: TGTGCCAGCAGTGAAGGGTACGTGGAGGGGACTGGCTACACCTTC.